Listed here are 25 T cell receptor beta chains from one sample, sequenced in a study of breast tumors, draining lymph nodes, adjacent tissues. TCRdb itself ran the multiplex PCR reads through MiXCR, one entry per CDR3 protein. The profile shows around 13,000 distinct CDR3 sequences, roughly three quarters of them singletons. The sequencing input was tumor-adjacent breast tissue. Receptor source: a female donor with breast cancer. Some clones in this sample may be carry-over from other donors' samples.

The genes are TRBV5-1 and TRBJ2-1; 8 bases map to TRBD2. Germline V gene lookup returns CDR1 SGHRS and CDR2 YFSETQ. The CDR3 has 15 amino acids. V gave up 2 bases and J gave up 7 bases; unmatched junction bases: 8. The CDR3, as DNA: TGCGCCAGCAGCTTAATAATAGCGGGACGTAATGAGCAGTTCTTC. This gives the protein CASSLIIAGRNEQFF.

V and J are TRBV7-9 and TRBJ2-1; D is ambiguous. The CDR3 has 13 amino acids. Germline assignment: CDR1 SEHNR and CDR2 FQNEAQ (reference sequence). V lost 3 bases, J lost 4 bases, and 7 bases lay in between. The CDR3 sequence is CASSLDVYNEQFF. CDR3 coding DNA: TGTGCCAGCAGCTTGGACGTTTACAATGAGCAGTTCTTC.

The rearrangement joins TRBV2 to TRBJ2-1; 7 nucleotides align to TRBD2. After removal of 4 bases from V and 5 bases from J, the junction contained 5 bases not matched to a gene. Germline assignment: CDR1 SNHLY and CDR2 FYNNEI. CDR3 length: 14 amino acids. CDR3 DNA sequence: TGTGCCAGCAGTGGGACTAGAGGCCACAATGAGCAGTTCTTC. Protein: CASSGTRGHNEQFF. Drawing the rest from reference TRBV2 and TRBJ2-1, the complete variable domain is EPEVTQTPSHQVTQMGQEVILRCVPISNHLYFYWYRQILGQKVEFLVSFYNNEISEKSEIFDDQFSVERPDGSNFTLKIRSTKLEDSAMYFCASSGTRGHNEQFFGPGTRLTVL.

This clonotype has just one count. The chain combines TRBV24-1 with TRBJ2-1; 10 positions match TRBD2. This CDR3 region has 14 residues. Trimming took 5 bases from V and 9 from J; bases not matched to a gene: 6. Germline CDR1 is KGHDR and CDR2 is SFDVKD. The CDR3 is CATSGLAGVSEQFF. The CDR3 coding sequence is TGTGCCACCAGTGGGCTAGCGGGAGTCAGTGAGCAGTTCTTC.

The V call is TRBV20-1, the J call TRBJ2-7; 10 positions agree with TRBD1. Trimming cost V 6 bases and J 3 bases; bases outside gene matches: 5. This CDR3 contains 13 residues. Germline loops: CDR1 DFQATT, CDR2 SNEGSKA (reference sequence). The CDR3: CSANRDRGYEQYF. DNA of the CDR3: TGCAGTGCCAACCGGGACAGGGGCTACGAGCAGTACTTC.

The chain carries TRBV20-1 and TRBJ2-1; unclear D gene. Germline-derived CDR1 and CDR2 are DFQATT and SNEGSKA (reference sequence). V dropped 0 bases and J dropped 8 bases, with 11 bases sitting between them. This CDR3 comprises 13 residues. CDR3 sequence: CSARDHSGDEQFF. The CDR3, as DNA: TGCAGTGCTAGAGATCATTCGGGTGATGAGCAGTTCTTC.

J is TRBJ2-1 and V is TRBV7-3; D remains unclear. Trimming cost V 6 bases and J 5 bases, with 11 bases left between them. The CDR3 has 13 residues. CDR1 and CDR2 (germline): SGHTA, FQGTGA. The CDR3 nucleotides are TGTGCCAGCAGTCTTATAGGCAACAATGAGCAGTTCTTC. Translated, it gives CASSLIGNNEQFF.

This chain joins TRBV9 and TRBJ2-3, with D possibly matching TRBD1 (6 bases). This CDR3 region has 16 residues. The V gene's germline CDR1 is SGDLS and CDR2 YYNGEE. The ends were cut back, 4 bases at V and 1 base at J, with 16 bases in the middle. The CDR3: CASSHEARGGTDTQYF. The CDR3 region has the DNA TGTGCCAGCAGCCATGAAGCCAGGGGAGGCACAGATACGCAGTATTTT.

This clonotype was picked up one time. The CDR3 spells CSVGGWQVPEQFF. The CDR3 DNA reads TGCAGCGTTGGGGGCTGGCAGGTGCCTGAGCAGTTCTTC. The V call is TRBV29-1, the J call TRBJ2-1; D might be TRBD1 (5 bases). This CDR3 is built from 13 residues. The V gene's germline CDR1 is SQVTM and CDR2 ANQGSEA. Deletions cut 4 bases from V and 9 bases from J, with 16 bases between.

V gene TRBV6-6 combines with J gene TRBJ1-2; possible D gene TRBD1, 5 bases. Germline loops: CDR1 MNHNY, CDR2 SVGAGI (reference sequence). The CDR3 has 13 amino acids. V was cut by 2 bases and J by 6 bases, with 10 bases left in between. This CDR3 is CASSYPGGNGYTF. The DNA for the CDR3 is TGTGCCAGCAGTTACCCTGGGGGAAATGGCTACACCTTC.

Within the sample, this clonotype is medium-sized. This chain links TRBV20-1 with TRBJ1-5; D unclear. This CDR3 has 12 residues. V dropped 6 bases and J dropped 0 bases, with 6 bases sitting between them. Germline-derived CDR1 and CDR2 are DFQATT and SNEGSKA (reference sequence). CDR3 sequence: CSAAYSNQPQHF. The CDR3 DNA is TGCAGTGCAGCGTATAGCAATCAGCCCCAGCATTTT.

The V and J genes are TRBV5-1 and TRBJ1-4; no reliable D call. The germline V gene has CDR1 SGHRS and CDR2 YFSETQ. The V end was cut by 4 bases, the J end by 8 bases, with 18 bases between. The CDR3 totals 15 residues. The CDR3 DNA sequence: TGCGCCAGCAGCGGTGGCGTGCTAGGAGTAGAAAAACTGTTTTTT. Its protein product is CASSGGVLGVEKLFF.

By share, this clonotype counts as medium-sized. V and J are TRBV4-1 and TRBJ2-7; TRBD1 matches at 11 bases. Germline CDR1 reads MGHRA; CDR2 reads YSYEKL. Unmatched junction bases numbered 1, after V lost 4 bases and J lost 5 bases. This CDR3 has 13 residues. The CDR3 DNA sequence: TGCGCCAGCAGCCGGGACAGGGGGGACGAGCAGTACTTC. Translation: CASSRDRGDEQYF.

The chain joins TRBV20-1 to TRBJ2-3; 12 bases agree with TRBD2. CDR1 and CDR2 from the germline V gene are DFQATT and SNEGSKA (reference sequence). The CDR3 runs to 15 residues. Losses at the gene ends were 3 bases for V and 6 bases for J; bases not matched to a gene: 7. CDR3 region: CSARKTSGSSDTQYF. Here the CDR3 DNA reads TGCAGTGCTAGGAAGACTAGCGGGAGTTCGGATACGCAGTATTTT.

A single count supports this clonotype. The chain uses TRBV7-2 and TRBJ1-2; 8 nucleotides line up with TRBD1. CDR1 SGHTA and CDR2 FQGNSA come from the germline V gene. The CDR3 runs to 15 residues. The V gene end was trimmed by 5 bases and the J gene end by 1 base; junction bases not matched to a gene: 6. The CDR3 protein is CASSPRTGYNYGYTF. Here the CDR3 DNA reads TGTGCCAGCAGCCCCCGGACAGGGTATAACTATGGCTACACCTTC.

This chain uses TRBV20-1 with TRBJ1-2, with 9 bases that match TRBD1. The CDR3 is 17 amino acids. The trim removed 0 bases at V and 4 bases at J, leaving 12 bases unmatched. Germline CDR1 is DFQATT and CDR2 is SNEGSKA (reference sequence). CDR3: CSARDLSGQGRAYGYTF. CDR3 nucleotides: TGCAGTGCTAGAGATCTATCGGGACAGGGTCGTGCCTATGGCTACACCTTC.

CDR3 sequence reads: CATSINPGRVEQYF. The CDR3 nucleotides read TGTGCCACCAGCATTAACCCAGGAAGGGTCGAGCAGTACTTC. The V and J genes are TRBV15 and TRBJ2-7; D remains unclear. The CDR3 runs to 14 residues. The germline gives CDR1 LNHNV, CDR2 YYDKDF (reference sequence). V lost 4 bases, J lost 6 bases, and 16 bases lay in between.

The chain joins TRBV7-2 to TRBJ2-3, with TRBD2 matching over 13 bases. The CDR3 contains 16 residues. The germline CDR1 and CDR2 sequences are SGHTA and FQGNSA. Trimming removed 4 bases from V and 6 bases from J; junction bases left unmatched: 7. CDR3 in amino acids: CASSSRLAGGLDTQYF. The DNA for the CDR3 is TGTGCCAGCAGCTCCCGACTAGCGGGAGGCTTGGATACGCAGTATTTT. The full variable domain, completed using reference TRBV7-2 and TRBJ2-3, is GAGVSQSPSNKVTEKGKDVELRCDPISGHTALYWYRQSLGQGLEFLIYFQGNSAPDKSGLPSDRFSAERTGGSVSTLTIQRTQQEDSAVYLCASSSRLAGGLDTQYFGPGTRLTVL.

The J gene is TRBJ1-6, the V gene TRBV7-9; D unresolved. Germline CDR1 is SEHNR and CDR2 is FQNEAQ (reference sequence). V lost 4 bases, J lost 10 bases, and 11 bases lay in between. The CDR3 contains 13 residues. The CDR3 nucleotides are TGTGCCAGCAGCTCCGGTTGGAGGTCACCCCTCCACTTT. Translation: CASSSGWRSPLHF.

A note on this clonotype: The CDR3 end shows no conserved phenylalanine or tryptophan, and so a read error is likely. V is TRBV7-2 and J is TRBJ2-5; 10 nucleotides line up with TRBD2. CDR1 and CDR2 (germline): SGHTA, FQGNSA. J lost 3 bases, V lost 2 bases, and 0 bases had no gene match. This CDR3 contains 14 residues. CDR3 DNA sequence: TGTGCCAGCAGCTTACTAGCGGGAGAAGAGACCCAGTACCTC. Translation: CASSLLAGEETQYL.

This chain connects TRBV7-9 to TRBJ2-3; D gene ambiguous. This CDR3 spans 14 amino acids. The V gene lost 2 bases and the J gene lost 4 bases, with 10 bases spanning the gap. Per the germline V gene, CDR1 is SEHNR and CDR2 is FQNEAQ (reference sequence). The CDR3 nucleotides are TGTGCCAGCAGCTTAAGGTCAGGATCAGATACGCAGTATTTT. Its translation is CASSLRSGSDTQYF.

The V and J genes are TRBV2 and TRBJ2-5; D is uncertain. In germline, CDR1 is SNHLY, CDR2 FYNNEI. The CDR3 is made up of 14 amino acids. The ends were cut back, 5 bases at V and 4 bases at J, with 14 bases in the middle. CDR3 nucleotides: TGTGCCAGCAGTCGTAGGACGGTAGGAGAGACCCAGTACTTC. Encoded protein: CASSRRTVGETQYF.

The rearrangement joins TRBV27 to TRBJ2-1; the D is unclear. Looked up from germline, CDR1 is MNHEY and CDR2 is SMNVEV (reference sequence). V lost 8 bases, J lost 4 bases, and 21 bases lay in between. The CDR3 runs to 16 residues. CDR3 sequence: CASAAIVRDTYNEQFF. The CDR3 nucleotides read TGTGCCAGCGCTGCAATTGTGAGAGATACTTACAATGAGCAGTTCTTC.

Here the CDR3 DNA reads TGTGCCAGCACCCCCCAGGGTTACTATGGCTACACCTTC. Protein sequence: CASTPQGYYGYTF. The chain is built from TRBV12-3 or TRBV12-4 and TRBJ1-2; TRBD1 might be the D (5 bases). The CDR3 totals 13 residues. Trimming cost V 7 bases and J 3 bases, with 12 bases left between them.

V gene TRBV20-1 combines with J gene TRBJ2-7; 8 bases are a match to TRBD1. There are 14 residues in the CDR3. The V segment lost 4 bases and the J segment 2 bases; nucleotides outside the gene matches: 7. Germline V CDR1 and CDR2: DFQATT, SNEGSKA (reference sequence). Here the CDR3 reads CSANRGKGAYEQYF. The CDR3 DNA is TGCAGTGCTAACAGGGGGAAAGGGGCCTACGAGCAGTACTTC.